The clone carrying this TCR beta chain was counted at least ten times. The entry originates in a study of blood T cells in healthy people across ages. Combining a sample-barcoded 5' primer with a J-beta primer mix, a second PCR ran for 7 to 11 cycles. TCRdb processed the 5' RACE reads anew with MiXCR; each CDR3 protein has one entry. The table lists 600,000 or so distinct CDR3 sequences, less than 35% of them singletons. V lost 4 bases to trimming and J lost 4 bases, with 15 bases between them. Germline values: CDR1 SGHRS, CDR2 YFSETQ. This CDR3 spans 15 amino acids. The chain employs TRBV5-1 and TRBJ1-5; D unresolved. The clonotype comes from a woman of 80 years or more in good health. Sequencing was performed on blood. The CDR3 DNA reads as TGCGCCAGCAGCCCCTTTGAGTGGGATAATCAGCCCCAGCATTTT. This translates into CASSPFEWDNQPQHF.